The present T cell receptor beta chain was sequenced within a study of T cell responses to AZD1222 COVID-19 vaccine (dated by TCRdb to 2020 to 2022). Describing the broader study: TCR sequencing was performed for some 250 trial participants, of whom around 200 were given two doses of AZD1222 and around 25 were given two doses of MenACWY control vaccine. Trial participants were enrolled by age into subgroups of 18-55, 56-69 and 70-plus years, and 148, 28 and 57 TCR-sequenced participants, respectively, were included in these subgroups. Points the paper makes about the study in general: Conclusions about previously exposed vaccinees are limited, since just 5 or 6 AZD1222 recipients were seropositive for SARS-CoV-2 at baseline. After two AZD1222 doses, spike-specific TCR breadth and depth were significantly higher than at day 0 and than in MenACWY recipients. The whole spike protein was spanned by vaccine-associated CD4 TCRs, and dominant responses were seen in regions 160-218 and 743-854. Because no day 14 peak-response samples were available, repertoires were characterized only after the peak T cell response. Participants were mostly white British, with more females than males. The authors suggested clonal diversity may have been underestimated. Reportedly, close to half of the unique spike-specific TCRs recognized epitopes lying outside the regions that are mutated in the B.1.351 and B.1.1.7 variants. In the small 56-69-year group, the increase in depth fell short of significance, most likely because of low power.

Comments on this clone: The antigen it binds to is not known. No clone much larger than this one lies a single base away; base qualities are absent.

The CDR3 regions of human TCRbeta chains were analyzed by immunosequencing. The paper's data handling went like this. Repertoire TCRs were matched against a reference library of SARS-CoV-2-specific TCRs generated with the MIRA antigen-specificity platform. Breadth meant the fraction of unique TCRs that were SARS-CoV-2-associated, whereas depth meant the fraction of total T cells that were SARS-CoV-2-associated. Using the MIRA data, each spike-specific TCR was assigned both to the spike region to which the TCR was reactive and to a CD4 or CD8 class. Log10-transformed breadth and depth values were compared by one-way ANOVA with Sidak's multiple comparisons tests. Entries here come from immuneACCESS through TCRdb and include only in-frame sequences with V and J called. Some clones fail to appear in such tables; in the studies checked, an unresolved V gene covers under half of the shortfall, and the cause of the remainder is unknown. The V and J calls and clone size come from that table; D and trimming were worked out from the DNA. The sample yields 60,000 to 75,000 clones; 65% to 80% were counted once. The ten top clones hold about 3.7% of the sample.

Between the V and J ends, shortened by 5 bases and 9 bases respectively, the junction contains 16 bases. Looking up the germline V gene yields CDR1 KGHSH and CDR2 LQKENI. The CDR3 starts with the cysteine, ends with the phenylalanine, and has 13 residues. The entry retains the CDR3 DNA only, 39 bases that are in frame from base 1. The time point label, as the study defines it: about 28 days (+/-7) after the second vaccine dose. AZD1222 recipients given second doses at about 4 weeks or at about 12 weeks were pooled, since spike-specific TCR depth and breadth were not found to differ between the two schedules. Vaccinee samples were obtained from the UK trials COV001 and COV002, which included a single-blind randomized controlled phase 2/3 trial of AZD1222 (ChAdOx1 nCoV-19) in healthy adults. Trial participant PBMC samples were collected at day 0 and day 28 after the second dose for TCRbeta chain sequencing.

This receptor chain uses TRBV18 and TRBJ1-1, with a tentative D gene TRBD1 over 5 matching bases. This clonotype was obtained from an adult who received the AZD1222 COVID-19 vaccine. Material: peripheral blood, obtained 28 days after the second AZD1222 dose. The DNA is as follows: TGTGCCAGCTCAGAGGATTCCGGGGGAAAAGCTTTCTTT. This gives the protein CASSEDSGGKAFF.